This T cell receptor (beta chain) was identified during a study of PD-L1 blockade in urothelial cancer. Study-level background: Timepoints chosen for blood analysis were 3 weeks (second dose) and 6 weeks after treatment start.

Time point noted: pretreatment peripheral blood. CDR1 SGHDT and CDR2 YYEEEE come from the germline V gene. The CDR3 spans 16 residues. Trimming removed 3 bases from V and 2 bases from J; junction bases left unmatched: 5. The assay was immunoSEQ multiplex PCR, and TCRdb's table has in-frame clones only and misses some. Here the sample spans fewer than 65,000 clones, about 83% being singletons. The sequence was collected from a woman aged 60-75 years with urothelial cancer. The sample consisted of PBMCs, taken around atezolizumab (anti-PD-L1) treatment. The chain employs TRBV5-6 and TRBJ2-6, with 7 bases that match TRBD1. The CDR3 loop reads CASSSTGLAGANVLTF. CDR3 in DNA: TGTGCCAGCAGCTCGACAGGGCTGGCTGGGGCCAACGTCCTGACTTTC. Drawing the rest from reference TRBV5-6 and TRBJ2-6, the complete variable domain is DAGVTQSPTHLIKTRGQQVTLRCSPKSGHDTVSWYQQALGQGPQFIFQYYEEEERQRGNFPDRFSGHQFPNYSSELNVNALLLGDSALYLCASSSTGLAGANVLTFGAGSRLTVL.